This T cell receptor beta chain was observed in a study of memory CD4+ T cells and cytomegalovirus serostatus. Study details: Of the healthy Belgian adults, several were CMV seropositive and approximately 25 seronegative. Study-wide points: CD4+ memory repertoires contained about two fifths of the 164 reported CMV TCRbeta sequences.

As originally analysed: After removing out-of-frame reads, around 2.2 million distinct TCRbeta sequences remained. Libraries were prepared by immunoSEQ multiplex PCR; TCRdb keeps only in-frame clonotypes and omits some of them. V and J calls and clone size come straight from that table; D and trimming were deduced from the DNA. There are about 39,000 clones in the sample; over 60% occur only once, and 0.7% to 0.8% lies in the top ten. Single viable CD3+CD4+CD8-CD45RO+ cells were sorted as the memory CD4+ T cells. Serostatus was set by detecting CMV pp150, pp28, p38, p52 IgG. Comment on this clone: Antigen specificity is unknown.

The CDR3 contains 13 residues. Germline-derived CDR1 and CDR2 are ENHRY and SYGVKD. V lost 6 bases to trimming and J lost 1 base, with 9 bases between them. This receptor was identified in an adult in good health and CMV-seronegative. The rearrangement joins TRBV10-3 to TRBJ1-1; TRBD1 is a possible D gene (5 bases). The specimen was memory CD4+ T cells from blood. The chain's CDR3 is CAISYGGNTEAFF. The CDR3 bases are TGTGCCATCAGCTACGGGGGGAACACTGAAGCTTTCTTT.